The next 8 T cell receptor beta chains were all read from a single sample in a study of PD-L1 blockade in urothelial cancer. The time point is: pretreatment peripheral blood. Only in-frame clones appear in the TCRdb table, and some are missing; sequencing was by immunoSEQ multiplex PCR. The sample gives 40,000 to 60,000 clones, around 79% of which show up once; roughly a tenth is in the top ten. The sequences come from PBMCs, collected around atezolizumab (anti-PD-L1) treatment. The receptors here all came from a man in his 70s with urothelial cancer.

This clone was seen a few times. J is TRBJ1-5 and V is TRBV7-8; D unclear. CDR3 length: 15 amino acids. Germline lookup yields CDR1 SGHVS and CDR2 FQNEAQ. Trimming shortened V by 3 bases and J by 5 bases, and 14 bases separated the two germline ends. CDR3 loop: CASSFLAGIYQPQHF. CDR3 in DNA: TGTGCCAGCAGCTTCCTGGCTGGCATCTATCAGCCCCAGCATTTT. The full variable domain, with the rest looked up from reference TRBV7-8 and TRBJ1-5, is GAGVSQSPRYKVAKRGQDVALRCDPISGHVSLFWYQQALGQGPEFLTYFQNEAQLDKSGLPSDRFFAERPEGSVSTLKIQRTQQEDSAVYLCASSFLAGIYQPQHFGDGTRLSIL.

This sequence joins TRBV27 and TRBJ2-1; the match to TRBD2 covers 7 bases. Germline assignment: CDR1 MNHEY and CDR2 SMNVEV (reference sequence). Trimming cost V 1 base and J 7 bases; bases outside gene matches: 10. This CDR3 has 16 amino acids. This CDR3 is CASSLFGREIRNEQFF. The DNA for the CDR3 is TGTGCCAGCAGTTTATTTGGGCGGGAGATTCGGAATGAGCAGTTCTTC.

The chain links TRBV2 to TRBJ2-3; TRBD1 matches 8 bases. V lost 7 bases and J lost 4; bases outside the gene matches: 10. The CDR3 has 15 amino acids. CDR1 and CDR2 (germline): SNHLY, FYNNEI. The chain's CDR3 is CASIKTGVFADTQYF. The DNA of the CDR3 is TGTGCCAGCATCAAGACAGGGGTGTTTGCAGATACGCAGTATTTT.

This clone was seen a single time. The CDR3 nucleotides read TGTGCCTGGAGTGGGACTACCCCAGAGACCCAGTACTTC. It encodes CAWSGTTPETQYF. The genes are TRBV30 and TRBJ2-5, with a tentative D call TRBD2 (6 bases). Trimming removed 1 base at V and 4 bases at J, with 10 bases between. CDR1 and CDR2 (germline): GTSNPN, SVGIG (reference sequence). The CDR3 length is 13 residues.

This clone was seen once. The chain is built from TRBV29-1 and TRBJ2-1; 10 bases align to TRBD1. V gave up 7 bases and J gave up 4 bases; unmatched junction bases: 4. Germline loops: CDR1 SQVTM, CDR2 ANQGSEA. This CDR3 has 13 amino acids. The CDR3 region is CSARTGGYNEQFF. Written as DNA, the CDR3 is TGCAGCGCCCGGACAGGGGGGTACAATGAGCAGTTCTTC.

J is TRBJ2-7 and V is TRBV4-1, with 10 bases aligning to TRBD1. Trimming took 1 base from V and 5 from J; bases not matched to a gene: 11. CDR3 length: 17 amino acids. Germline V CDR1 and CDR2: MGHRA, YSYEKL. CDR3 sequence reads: CASSQGSWGQGIHEQYF. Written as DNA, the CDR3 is TGCGCCAGCAGCCAAGGATCTTGGGGACAGGGGATTCACGAGCAGTACTTC.

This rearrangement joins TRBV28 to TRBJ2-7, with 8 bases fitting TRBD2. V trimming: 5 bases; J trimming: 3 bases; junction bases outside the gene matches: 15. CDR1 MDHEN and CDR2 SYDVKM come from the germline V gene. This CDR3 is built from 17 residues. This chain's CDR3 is CASSARGGKGGVYEQYF. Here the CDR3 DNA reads TGTGCCAGCAGTGCCCGGGGGGGGAAAGGTGGGGTCTACGAGCAGTACTTC.

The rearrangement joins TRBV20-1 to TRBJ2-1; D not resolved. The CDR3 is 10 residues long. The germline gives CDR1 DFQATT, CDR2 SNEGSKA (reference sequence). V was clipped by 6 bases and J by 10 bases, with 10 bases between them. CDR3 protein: CSAVRSEQFF. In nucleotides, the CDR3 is TGCAGTGCGGTACGTAGCGAGCAGTTCTTC.